The present entry profiles one T cell receptor (beta chain) with its context. Its target antigen remains unknown. The record has no base qualities; no much larger clone is one base away. The CDR3 numbers 14 residues from cysteine through phenylalanine. The CDR3 DNA has 42 bases and is translated from base 1. Looking up the germline V gene yields CDR1 MDHEN and CDR2 SYDVKM. The sample originates from a study of blood T cells in healthy people across ages (dated by TCRdb to about 2015). Context from the whole study: In model experiments, template switching captured roughly one uniquely barcoded TCR beta cDNA molecule for every two T cells. The study measured age-related changes in TCR beta repertoire diversity using deep sequencing normalized with unique cDNA molecular identifiers. The donors were split into four age groups: young (average about 15 years), middle-aged (about 40), aged (over 55) and long-lived (roughly 77). To avoid experimental bias, donors of different ages were spread randomly across the sequencing lanes. Using the same blood draw, the study looked at two additional independent replicas of 1 million unique cDNA reads for two donors, one aged 18 to 30 and the other aged 80 or older. General findings and caveats noted by the study authors: Since profiling was done on bulk unsorted PBMCs, naive and antigen-experienced compartments could not be conclusively compared. As age increased, observed TCR beta diversity per million T cells dropped in a roughly linear way, and a significant reduction was already evident by age 40. Observed TCR beta diversity correlated strongly with the percentage of naive T cells measured by flow cytometry. Compared with the aged group, more naive CD4+ T cells, fewer expanded clones and increased TCR diversity were shown by the long-lived group, suggesting age selection. Total diversity estimates from one million sequenced T cells were considered lower bounds and underestimates. Because the CMV infection status of the donors was unknown, age-related changes in expanded clonotypes may potentially have been confounded.

The receptor library was made with 5' RACE. The sequencing machine was an Illumina HiSeq 2500. A second PCR of about 6 to 11 cycles was performed with a sample-barcoded 5' primer and a J-beta primer mix. Each TCR beta cDNA molecule received a unique molecular identifier from a template-switch 5' adaptor carrying 12 random nucleotides. At least 2.5 million CDR3-containing paired-end reads were obtained from each sample. First-strand cDNA was synthesized from all RNA with the Mint cDNA synthesis kit, primed by a TRBC-specific oligonucleotide. Following uracil-DNA glycosylase treatment, a first 18-cycle PCR with universal primers M1SS and BC2_uni_R was performed on all cDNA. The paper's processing steps were these. Each sample was normalized by randomly selecting 1 million high-quality reads, each carrying a distinct molecular identifier. Instead of being binned into consensus sequences, reads that shared molecular identifiers were thrown out. MiTCR, set to a Q25 quality threshold and the strictest error-elimination algorithm, was used for CDR3 identification, clonotype clustering and error correction. A nonparametric unseen species model using Euler transformation provided a lower-bound estimate of total TCR beta diversity. Using fastp at Q25 and MiXCR, TCRdb reprocessed the public reads and kept productive beta chains. Records with the same CDR3 protein are collapsed into one entry carrying the most frequent genes and DNA. What appears here as the V and J calls and clone size reflects TCRdb's work, not the paper's. In all, the sample holds 800,000 to 900,000 distinct CDR3 sequences, and approximately 59% of those were seen once. The top ten constitute 25% to 35% of the sample.

The 40 or so donors, aged about 6 to 95 years, were systemically healthy Caucasian individuals from Russia. Each donor gave ten milliliters of peripheral blood, drawn into EDTA-treated Vacutainer tubes. Ficoll-Paque density-gradient centrifugation was used to isolate PBMCs, with at least 6.5 million per sample. Total RNA was extracted from PBMCs with Trizol reagent, with at least 6 micrograms obtained per sample. Naive CD45RAhigh/CD27high T cell percentages were measured by flow cytometry on a PBMC aliquot from every donor. The chain links TRBV28 with TRBJ2-7; 7 central nucleotides agree with TRBD2. The DNA end is a closer match to TRBJ2-5, so the J assignment may be wrong. The clonotype comes from a man aged 25-40 years in good health. Material: blood. The DNA is TGTGCCAGCAGCCAGACTAGCTTTTCAGAGACCCAGTACTTC. This yields the protein CASSQTSFSETQYF.